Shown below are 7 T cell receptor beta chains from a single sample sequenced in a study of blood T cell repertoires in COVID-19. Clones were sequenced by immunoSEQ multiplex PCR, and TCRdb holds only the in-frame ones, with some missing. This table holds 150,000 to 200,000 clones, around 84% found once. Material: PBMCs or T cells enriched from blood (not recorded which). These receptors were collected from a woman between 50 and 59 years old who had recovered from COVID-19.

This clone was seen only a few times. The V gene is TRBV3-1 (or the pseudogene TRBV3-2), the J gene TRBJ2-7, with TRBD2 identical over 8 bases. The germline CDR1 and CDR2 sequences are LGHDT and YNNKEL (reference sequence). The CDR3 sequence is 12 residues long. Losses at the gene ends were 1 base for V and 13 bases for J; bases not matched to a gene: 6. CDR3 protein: CASSQAGGPRYF. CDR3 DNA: TGTGCCAGCAGCCAAGCGGGAGGGCCACGATACTTC.

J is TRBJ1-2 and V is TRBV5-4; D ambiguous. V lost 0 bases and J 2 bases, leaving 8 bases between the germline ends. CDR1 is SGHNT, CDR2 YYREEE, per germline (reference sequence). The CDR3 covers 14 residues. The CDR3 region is CASSLDNANYGYTF. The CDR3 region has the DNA TGTGCCAGCAGCTTGGACAACGCCAACTATGGCTACACCTTC. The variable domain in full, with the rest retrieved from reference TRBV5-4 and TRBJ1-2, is ETGVTQSPTHLIKTRGQQVTLRCSSQSGHNTVSWYQQALGQGPQFIFQYYREEENGRGNFPPRFSGLQFPNYSSELNVNALELDDSALYLCASSLDNANYGYTFGSGTRLTVV.

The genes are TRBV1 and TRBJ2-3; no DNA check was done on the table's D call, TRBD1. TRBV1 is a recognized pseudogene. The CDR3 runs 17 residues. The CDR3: CTSSQVDGNHSTDTQYF. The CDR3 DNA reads TGCACCAGCAGCCAAGTTGATGGCAACCACAGCACAGATACGCAGTATTTT.

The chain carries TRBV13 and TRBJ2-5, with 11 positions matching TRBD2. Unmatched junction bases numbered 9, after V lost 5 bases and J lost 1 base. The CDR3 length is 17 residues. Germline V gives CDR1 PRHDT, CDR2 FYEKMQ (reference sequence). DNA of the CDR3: TGTGCCAGCAGCCCTGCGACTAGCGGGAAACTCCAAGAGACCCAGTACTTC. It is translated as CASSPATSGKLQETQYF.

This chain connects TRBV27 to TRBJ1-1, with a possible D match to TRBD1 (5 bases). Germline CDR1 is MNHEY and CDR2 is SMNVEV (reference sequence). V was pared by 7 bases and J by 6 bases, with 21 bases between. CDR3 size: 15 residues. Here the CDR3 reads CASNHNGGAMAEAFF. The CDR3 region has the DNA TGTGCCAGCAACCACAACGGCGGGGCGATGGCTGAAGCTTTCTTT.

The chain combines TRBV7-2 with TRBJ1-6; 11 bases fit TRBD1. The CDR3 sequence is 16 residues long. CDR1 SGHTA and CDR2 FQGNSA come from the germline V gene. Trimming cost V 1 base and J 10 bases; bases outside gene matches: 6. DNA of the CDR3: TGTGCCAGCAGCTTAGTCCAGGACAGGGGGCGATCACCCCTCCACTTT. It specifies CASSLVQDRGRSPLHF.

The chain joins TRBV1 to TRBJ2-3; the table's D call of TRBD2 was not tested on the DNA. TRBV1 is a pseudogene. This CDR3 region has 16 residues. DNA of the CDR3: TGCACCAGCAGCCTCCCCCGGACTAGCGGGCGAGATACGCAGTATTTT. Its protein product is CTSSLPRTSGRDTQYF.